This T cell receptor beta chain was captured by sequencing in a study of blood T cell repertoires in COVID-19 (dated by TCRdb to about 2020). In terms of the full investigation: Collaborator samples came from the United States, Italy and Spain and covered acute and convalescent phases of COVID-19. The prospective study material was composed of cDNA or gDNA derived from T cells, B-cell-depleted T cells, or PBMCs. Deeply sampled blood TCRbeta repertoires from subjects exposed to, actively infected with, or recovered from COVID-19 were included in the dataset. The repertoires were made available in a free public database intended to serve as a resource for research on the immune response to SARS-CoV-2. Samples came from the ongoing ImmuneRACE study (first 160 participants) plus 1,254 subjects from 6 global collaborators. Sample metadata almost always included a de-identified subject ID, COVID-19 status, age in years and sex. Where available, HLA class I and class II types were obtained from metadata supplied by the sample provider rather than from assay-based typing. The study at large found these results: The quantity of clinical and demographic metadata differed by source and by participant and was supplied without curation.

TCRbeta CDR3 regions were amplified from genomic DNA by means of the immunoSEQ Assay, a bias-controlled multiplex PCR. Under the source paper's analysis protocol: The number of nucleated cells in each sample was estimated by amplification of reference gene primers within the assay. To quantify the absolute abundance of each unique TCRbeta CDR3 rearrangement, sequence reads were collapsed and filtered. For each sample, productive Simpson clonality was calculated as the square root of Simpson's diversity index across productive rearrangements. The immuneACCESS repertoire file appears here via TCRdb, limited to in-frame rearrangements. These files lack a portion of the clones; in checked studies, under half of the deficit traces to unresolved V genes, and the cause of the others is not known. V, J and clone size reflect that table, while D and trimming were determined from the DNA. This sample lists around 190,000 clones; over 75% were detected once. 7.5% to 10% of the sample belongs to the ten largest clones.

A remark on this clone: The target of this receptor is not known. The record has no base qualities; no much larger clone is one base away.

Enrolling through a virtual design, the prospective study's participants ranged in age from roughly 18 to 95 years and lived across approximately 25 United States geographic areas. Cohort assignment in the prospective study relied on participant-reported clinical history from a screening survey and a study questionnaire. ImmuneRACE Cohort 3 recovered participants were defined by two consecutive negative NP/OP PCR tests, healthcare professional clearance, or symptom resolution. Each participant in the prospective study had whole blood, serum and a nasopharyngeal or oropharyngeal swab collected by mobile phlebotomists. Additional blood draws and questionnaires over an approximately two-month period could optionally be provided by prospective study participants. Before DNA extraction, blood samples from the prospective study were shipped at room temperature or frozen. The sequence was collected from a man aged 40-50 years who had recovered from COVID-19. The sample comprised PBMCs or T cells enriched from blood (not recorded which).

The CDR3 reads CASSDRSNQPQHF. The DNA reads as follows: TGTGCCAGCTCGGACAGAAGCAATCAGCCCCAGCATTTT. The V and J genes are TRBV3-1 (or the pseudogene TRBV3-2) and TRBJ1-5; the D segment could be TRBD1, given 6 matching bases. The junction carries 9 bases between V and J, which are trimmed by 8 bases and 1 base respectively. The CDR3 runs 13 amino acids, cysteine and phenylalanine included. The kept DNA is CDR3 alone, 39 bases in frame from the first base. According to the germline V gene (reference sequence), CDR1 reads LGHDT and CDR2 reads YNNKEL.